The 29 T cell receptor beta chains below all came from one sample that was sequenced in a study of CD8+CD57+ T cells in acquired aplastic anemia. Patients chosen for sequencing had shown CD8+CD57+ cell expansion by flow cytometry. The template used for profiling TCR beta VDJ and CDR3 was genomic DNA. TCRdb redid the calling of the reads with MiXCR, one entry per CDR3 protein. This table holds about 150,000 distinct CDR3 sequences, about 48% found once. The sample taken for sequencing was sorted CD4+, CD8+, or CD8+CD57+ T cells (not recorded which) from PBMCs. The receptors were sampled from a human donor with aplastic anemia.

The chain joins TRBV20-1 to TRBJ1-1; D is undetermined. With 3 bases removed from V and 10 bases from J, the gap between germline ends came to 12 bases. CDR3 length: 11 amino acids. Germline V lookup: CDR1 DFQATT, CDR2 SNEGSKA (reference sequence). The CDR3 coding sequence is TGCAGTGCTAGGCAGAGCTCCGTAGCTTTCTTT. Translated: CSARQSSVAFF.

The genes are TRBV2 and TRBJ2-7; D possibly corresponds to TRBD2 (6 bases). This CDR3 contains 11 residues. The V and J ends lost 4 bases and 6 bases respectively, with 7 bases between them. Germline lookup yields CDR1 SNHLY and CDR2 FYNNEI. The chain's CDR3 is CASSGRVEQYF. The CDR3 DNA follows: TGTGCCAGCAGTGGGAGGGTCGAGCAGTACTTC.

This rearrangement joins TRBV7-9 to TRBJ2-7, with D possibly matching TRBD1 (7 bases). The CDR3 is made up of 14 amino acids. Trimming took off 8 bases at V and 2 bases at J, with 16 bases between the two ends. CDR1 and CDR2 (germline): SEHNR, FQNEAQ (reference sequence). The CDR3 here is CASGLQGGAYEQYF. The CDR3 DNA follows: TGTGCCAGCGGGCTTCAGGGGGGAGCCTACGAGCAGTACTTC.

CDR3 coding DNA: TGTGCCACCAGCAGCTCCGACGAGAAAAACATTCAGTACTTC. Its protein product is CATSSSDEKNIQYF. The rearrangement joins TRBV15 to TRBJ2-4; no firm D call. The CDR3 runs 14 residues. Germline V gene lookup returns CDR1 LNHNV and CDR2 YYDKDF (reference sequence). Between the trimmed V and J ends, which lost 3 bases and 4 bases, there was a span of 10 bases.

The chain has TRBV20-1 and TRBJ1-6; 8 bases agree with TRBD1. The V and J ends lost 2 bases and 9 bases, in that order; junction bases with no gene match: 9. Germline V CDR1 and CDR2: DFQATT, SNEGSKA (reference sequence). CDR3 length equals 15 residues. The CDR3 DNA reads TGCAGTGCTAGACAGGCTTCAGGGGGCGGTTCACCCCTCCACTTT. Translation: CSARQASGGGSPLHF.

This chain uses TRBV6-2 or TRBV6-3 with TRBJ2-1; the D gene is possibly TRBD1 (5 bases). Trimming pared 6 bases from V and 1 base from J, leaving 16 bases between. From germline, CDR1 is MNHEY and CDR2 SVGEGT. This CDR3 comprises 16 residues. CDR3 bases: TGTGCCAGCAGATCCACAACAGGATTATCCTACAATGAGCAGTTCTTC. Translation: CASRSTTGLSYNEQFF.

This rearrangement joins TRBV2 to TRBJ1-2; D is perhaps TRBD1 (5 bases). This CDR3 comprises 13 residues. V shed 4 bases and J shed 6 bases, with 12 bases lying between them. The germline gives CDR1 SNHLY, CDR2 FYNNEI. CDR3: CASSGVRDHGYTF. CDR3 DNA: TGTGCCAGCAGTGGAGTCCGGGACCATGGCTACACCTTC.

This rearrangement joins TRBV7-2 to TRBJ1-1; D not certain. With 4 bases removed from V and 7 bases from J, the gap between germline ends came to 19 bases. Germline-derived CDR1 and CDR2 are SGHTA and FQGNSA. This CDR3 has 15 amino acids. CDR3: CASSSRDVETIEAFF. The CDR3 nucleotides read TGTGCCAGCAGCTCGAGGGATGTGGAAACTATTGAAGCTTTCTTT.

The chain links TRBV11-1 to TRBJ2-7, with 11 bases that match TRBD1. The CDR3 has 13 residues. The J segment lost 5 bases and the V segment lost 4 bases, leaving 1 base of the junction unmatched. Per germline, CDR1 SGHAT and CDR2 FQDESV (reference sequence). This CDR3 reads CASSWDRGDEQYF. The CDR3 DNA reads TGTGCCAGCAGCTGGGACAGGGGGGACGAGCAGTACTTC.

This clonotype was seen ten or more times. The gene calls are TRBV7-8 and TRBJ1-1; possible D gene TRBD1, 5 bases. Trimming shortened V by 5 bases and J by 6 bases, and 16 bases separated the two germline ends. This CDR3 spans 14 amino acids. Germline CDR1 and CDR2: SGHVS and FQNEAQ. In DNA form, the CDR3 reads TGTGCCAGCAGCCCAACGGGGGGGTTCCCTGAAGCTTTCTTT. Encoded protein: CASSPTGGFPEAFF.

V gene TRBV7-9 combines with J gene TRBJ2-7; TRBD1 agrees at 7 bases. Germline V gene sequence: CDR1 SEHNR, CDR2 FQNEAQ (reference sequence). This CDR3 comprises 15 residues. Trimming took 1 base from V and 1 from J; bases not matched to a gene: 4. This CDR3 reads CASSLGGGASYEQYF. The CDR3 nucleotides are TGTGCCAGCAGCTTAGGAGGGGGCGCTTCCTACGAGCAGTACTTC.

Notes on this clonotype: Being one base from a much bigger clone, this may be a read error. CDR3 in amino acids: CASRRQGSEQYF. The CDR3 DNA sequence: TGTGCCAGCAGGCGACAGGGGAGCGAGCAGTACTTC. The chain links TRBV7-9 to TRBJ2-7; 8 positions match TRBD1. The CDR3 consists of 12 residues. Unmatched junction bases numbered 4, after V lost 6 bases and J lost 6 bases. CDR1 and CDR2 from the germline V gene are SEHNR and FQNEAQ (reference sequence).

This clonotype was detected only a few times. V is TRBV7-6 and J is TRBJ2-5; D gene uncertain. Between the trimmed V and J ends, which lost 3 bases and 5 bases, there was a span of 7 bases. Germline CDR1 reads SGHVS; CDR2 reads FNYEAQ. CDR3 length equals 12 residues. This CDR3 reads CASSLGEETQYF. As DNA, the CDR3 is TGTGCCAGCAGCTTGGGCGAGGAGACCCAGTACTTC.

The table lists this clonotype with a few counts. The CDR3 sequence: CASSIRGDSPLHF. The CDR3 DNA sequence: TGTGCCAGCAGCATCCGGGGAGATTCACCCCTCCACTTT. The chain has TRBV7-3 and TRBJ1-6; D gene unclear. The CDR3 has 13 residues. The V end lost 5 bases, the J end lost 8 bases, and 10 bases lay between the germline ends. Germline CDR1 reads SGHTA; CDR2 reads FQGTGA.

In this sample, this clonotype turned up many times. The chain joins TRBV7-9 to TRBJ2-7, with a tentative D call TRBD1 (6 bases). Germline-derived CDR1 and CDR2 are SEHNR and FQNEAQ (reference sequence). With 2 bases removed from V and 3 bases from J, the gap between germline ends came to 11 bases. CDR3 size: 14 residues. CDR3: CASSLNRAHYEQYF. The DNA of the CDR3 is TGTGCCAGCAGCTTAAACAGGGCCCACTACGAGCAGTACTTC.

For this clonotype: This may stem from a read error, because a much larger clone lies one nucleotide away. This rearrangement joins TRBV6-5 to TRBJ1-1, with D tentatively TRBD1 (5 bases). The CDR3 is made up of 15 amino acids. The germline V gene encodes CDR1 MNHEY and CDR2 SVGAGI. Here the CDR3 reads CASSHSGRADTEAFF. The CDR3 DNA reads as TGTGCCAGCAGTCACTCAGGGCGGGCTGACACTGAAGCTTTCTTT.

Concerning this clonotype itself: A clone one base away is much larger, so this may be a read error. The chain combines TRBV7-6 with TRBJ2-5, with TRBD2 matching over 15 bases. Trimming took 5 bases from V and 4 from J; bases not matched to a gene: 5. This CDR3 has 16 amino acids. The germline V gene encodes CDR1 SGHVS and CDR2 FNYEAQ. CDR3 residues: CASSPRTSGRGETQYF. The DNA for the CDR3 is TGTGCCAGCAGCCCCCGGACTAGCGGGAGGGGAGAGACCCAGTACTTC.

Notes on this clonotype: A read error may be the cause here, since a much bigger clone is one base away. The chain combines TRBV6-1 with TRBJ2-3, with 9 bases identical to TRBD2. The CDR3 covers 14 residues. Germline V lookup: CDR1 MNHNS, CDR2 SASEGT. CDR3 in amino acids: CASTSLAGPDMQYF. The CDR3 DNA reads as TGTGCCAGCACCAGCCTAGCGGGGCCCGATATGCAGTATTTT.

The table lists this clonotype with many counts. The chain recombines TRBV2 with TRBJ2-5; no firm D call. Deletions cut 1 base from V and 3 bases from J, with 9 bases between. The CDR3 spans 14 residues. The V gene's germline CDR1 is SNHLY and CDR2 FYNNEI. As DNA, the CDR3 is TGTGCCAGCAGTGAAGAGGACCGGGAAGAGACCCAGTACTTC. It yields the protein CASSEEDREETQYF.

The V gene is TRBV10-1, the J gene TRBJ2-7; no firm D call. V lost 10 bases to trimming and J lost 2 bases, with 6 bases between them. CDR1 WNHNN and CDR2 SYGVQD come from the germline V gene (reference sequence). The CDR3 is 10 residues long. The CDR3 loop is CANLPYEQYF. CDR3 DNA: TGCGCCAACCTCCCCTACGAGCAGTACTTC.

The chain recombines TRBV20-1 with TRBJ2-7; TRBD1 matches 10 bases. The CDR3 runs to 14 residues. The germline V gene encodes CDR1 DFQATT and CDR2 SNEGSKA (reference sequence). Germline trimming cut 5 bases from V and 0 bases from J; bases unmatched to any gene: 4. The CDR3 sequence: CSALGDRGSYEQYF. DNA of the CDR3: TGCAGTGCTTTAGGGGACAGGGGCTCCTACGAGCAGTACTTC.

This clonotype showed up just once. J is TRBJ1-1 and V is TRBV19; D ambiguous. The V end was cut by 7 bases, the J end by 0 bases, with 6 bases between. Looked up from germline, CDR1 is LNHDA and CDR2 is SQIVND (reference sequence). The CDR3 length is 12 residues. The CDR3 DNA reads TGTGCCAGTACGAGGTTGAACACTGAAGCTTTCTTT. Its translation: CASTRLNTEAFF.

There are a few counts of this clonotype. The chain uses TRBV24-1 and TRBJ2-3; D is unresolved. Germline CDR1 and CDR2: KGHDR and SFDVKD. The CDR3 is 13 amino acids. Trimming left V 8 bases short and J 2 bases short, with 10 bases between. CDR3 protein: CATNQASTDTQYF. As DNA, the CDR3 is TGTGCCACCAACCAGGCGTCCACAGATACGCAGTATTTT.

This clonotype was counted many times. The V call is TRBV7-3, the J call TRBJ2-1, with D maybe TRBD2 (6 bases). CDR1 and CDR2 from the germline V gene are SGHTA and FQGTGA. The CDR3 runs to 15 residues. Deletions cut 1 base from V and 7 bases from J, with 14 bases between. CDR3 in DNA: TGTGCCAGCAGCTTAAATAGCGGAGAGGGGAATGAGCAGTTCTTC. Translation: CASSLNSGEGNEQFF. The full variable domain, rest sourced from reference TRBV7-3 and TRBJ2-1, is GAGVSQTPSNKVTEKGKYVELRCDPISGHTALYWYRQSLGQGPEFLIYFQGTGAADDSGLPNDRFFAVRPEGSVSTLKIQRTERGDSAVYLCASSLNSGEGNEQFFGPGTRLTVL.

This clonotype appeared a few times. The gene calls are TRBV30 and TRBJ2-7, with a tentative D call TRBD1 (5 bases). This CDR3 region has 16 residues. V lost 4 bases to trimming and J lost 3 bases, with 22 bases between them. The germline gives CDR1 GTSNPN, CDR2 SVGIG (reference sequence). CDR3 sequence reads: CAWNTRVQVENYEQYF. For the CDR3, the DNA is TGTGCCTGGAATACTCGGGTACAGGTCGAGAACTACGAGCAGTACTTC.

This clonotype showed up many times. The chain joins TRBV7-9 to TRBJ2-5; 13 bases fit TRBD2. CDR1 and CDR2 (germline): SEHNR, FQNEAQ (reference sequence). The CDR3 has 16 residues. V lost 5 bases, J lost 5 bases, and 8 bases stayed unmatched. The CDR3 DNA follows: TGTGCCAGCAGCCTGTTACTAGCGGGAGGGTGGGAGACCCAGTACTTC. This encodes CASSLLLAGGWETQYF.

This clonotype was found many times. The CDR3, as DNA: TGTGCCAGTAGTATAGATCGTGGGGACCGCGGCAGGGCGAACACTGAAGCTTTCTTT. Its translation: CASSIDRGDRGRANTEAFF. The chain uses TRBV19 and TRBJ1-1; D is perhaps TRBD1 (5 bases). Deletions cut 0 bases from V and 1 base from J, with 21 bases between. This CDR3 contains 19 residues. The germline CDR1 and CDR2 sequences are LNHDA and SQIVND (reference sequence).

The chain is built from TRBV3-1 and TRBJ2-7; TRBD1 matches at 10 bases. The CDR3 spans 17 residues. J was trimmed by 3 bases and V by 0 bases; bases with no gene match: 8. CDR1 and CDR2 from the germline V gene are LGHDT and YNNKEL (reference sequence). The CDR3 region has the DNA TGTGCCAGCAGCCAAGATTTTGGGACAGGGGCCGACTACGAGCAGTACTTC. Amino acid sequence: CASSQDFGTGADYEQYF.

This chain joins TRBV10-3 and TRBJ2-2, with D possibly TRBD1 on 7 matching bases. This CDR3 is built from 15 residues. Germline CDR1 ENHRY, CDR2 SYGVKD. V dropped 3 bases and J dropped 3 bases, with 11 bases sitting between them. CDR3 DNA sequence: TGTGCCATCAGTGAACGCAGGGGGGACACCGGGGAGCTGTTTTTT. Translating gives CAISERRGDTGELFF.